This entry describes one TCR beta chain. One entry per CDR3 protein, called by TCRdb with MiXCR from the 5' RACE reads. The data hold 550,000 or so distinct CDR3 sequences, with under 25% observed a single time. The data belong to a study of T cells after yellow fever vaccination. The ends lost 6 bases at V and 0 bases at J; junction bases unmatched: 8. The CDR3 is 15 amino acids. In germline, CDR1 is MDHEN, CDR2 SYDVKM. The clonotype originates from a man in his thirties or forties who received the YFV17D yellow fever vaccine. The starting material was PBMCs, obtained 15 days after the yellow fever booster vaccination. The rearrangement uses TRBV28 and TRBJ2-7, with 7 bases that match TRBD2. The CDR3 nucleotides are TGTGCCAGCAGCCGTTCGGGGGGTTACTCCTACGAGCAGTACTTC. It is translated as CASSRSGGYSYEQYF.